This T cell receptor beta chain derives from a study of cytomegalovirus exposure and HLA in healthy donors. Study outcomes and limitations: Most TCR sequences showed up rarely, but some public TCRs showed up in many donors. About 90% or about 30% of the time was how often most TCR beta V segments were productive, according to an earlier analysis. Analyses of presence/absence relied on an assumption of roughly uniform sequencing depth across donors.

A word on this clone: Its antigen remains unidentified.

Per the germline V gene, CDR1 is SGHDT and CDR2 is YYEEEE. Between the trimmed V and J ends, which lost 4 bases and 8 bases, there was a span of 16 bases. The CDR3 covers 14 residues. With 60 Vbeta and 13 Jbeta primers, the PCR was carried out. This table comes from immunoSEQ multiplex PCR, and its TCRdb copy is limited to in-frame clones, with some not included. The repertoire holds roughly 170,000 clones, 77% seen once, with approximately 1.8% in the top ten. This rearrangement joins TRBV5-6 to TRBJ2-1, with D maybe TRBD1 (5 bases). The sequencing sample was made of PBMCs. This sequence was found in a woman in her 30s in good health and CMV-seronegative. The CDR3 is CASSLGFGADEQFF. DNA for the CDR3: TGTGCCAGCAGCCTGGGATTTGGGGCCGATGAGCAGTTCTTC.